This entry features one T cell receptor (beta chain) sequence. As yet, its antigen is unknown. The data originate from a study of blood T cells in healthy people across ages. Study-wide points: The donors' CMV status was not determined, possibly confounding changes in expanded clonotypes.

A sample-barcoded 5' primer and a J-beta primer mix were used in a second PCR of roughly 7 to 11 cycles. Each TCR beta cDNA got a 12-nucleotide random molecular identifier. TCRdb re-called the 5' RACE reads through MiXCR, storing one row per CDR3 protein. Of about 940,000 distinct CDR3 sequences in the sample, approximately 49% were seen once. V dropped 5 bases and J dropped 2; count of bases not matched to a gene: 18. There are 19 residues in the CDR3. The germline V gene has CDR1 LNHDA and CDR2 SQIVND (reference sequence). Around 9.4 milliliters was the volume of peripheral blood drawn from each donor.

Specimen: blood. This sequence joins TRBV19 and TRBJ2-7, with 10 bases lining up with TRBD2. This sequence was found in a man aged 25-45 years in good health. CDR3: CASSVNRDLLAGSPYEQYF. CDR3 sequence (DNA): TGTGCCAGTAGTGTAAACAGGGACCTACTAGCGGGGTCACCCTACGAGCAGTACTTC.